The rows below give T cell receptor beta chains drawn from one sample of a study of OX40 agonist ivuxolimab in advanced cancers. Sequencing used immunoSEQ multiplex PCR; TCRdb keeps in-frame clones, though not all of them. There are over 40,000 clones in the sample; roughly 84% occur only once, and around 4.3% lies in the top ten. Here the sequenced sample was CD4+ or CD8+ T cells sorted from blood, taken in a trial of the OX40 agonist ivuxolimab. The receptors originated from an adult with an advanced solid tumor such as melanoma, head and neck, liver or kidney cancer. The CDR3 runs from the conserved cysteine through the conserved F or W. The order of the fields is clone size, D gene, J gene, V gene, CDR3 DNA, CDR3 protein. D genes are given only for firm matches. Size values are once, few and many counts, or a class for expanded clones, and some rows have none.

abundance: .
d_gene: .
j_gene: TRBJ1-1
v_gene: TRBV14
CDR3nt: TGTGCCAGCAGCCAGAACCTTAACACTGAAGCTTTCTTT
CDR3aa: CASSQNLNTEAFF

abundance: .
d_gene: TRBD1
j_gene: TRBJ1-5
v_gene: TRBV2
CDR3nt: TGTGCCAGCAGTGAAAACAGGGGAAATCAGCCCCAGCATTTT
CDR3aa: CASSENRGNQPQHF

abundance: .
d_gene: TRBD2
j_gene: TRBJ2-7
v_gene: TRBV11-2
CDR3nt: TGTGCCAGCAGCTTAGGACTAGCGAGGGAGCAGTACTTC
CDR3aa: CASSLGLAREQYF

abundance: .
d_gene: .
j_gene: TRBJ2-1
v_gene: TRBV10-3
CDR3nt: TGTGCCATCAGTGAGAAGCGCTCCTACAATGAGCAGTTCTTC
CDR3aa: CAISEKRSYNEQFF

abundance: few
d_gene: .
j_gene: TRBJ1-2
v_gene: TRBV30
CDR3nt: TGTGCCTGGGCGGCGGGGTCTGGGTATGGCTACACCTTC
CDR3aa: CAWAAGSGYGYTF

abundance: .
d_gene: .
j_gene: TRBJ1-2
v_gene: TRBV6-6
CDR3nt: TGTGCCAGCAGTTACTCACAGGGAAGTGGCTACACCTTC
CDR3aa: CASSYSQGSGYTF

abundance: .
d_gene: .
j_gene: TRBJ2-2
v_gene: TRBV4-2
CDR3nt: TGTGCCAGCAGCCTCCCCCGCCTGAGGGGATCCGGGGAGCTGTTTTTT
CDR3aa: CASSLPRLRGSGELFF

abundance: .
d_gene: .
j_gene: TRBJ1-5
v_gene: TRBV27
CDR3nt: TGTGCCAGCAGGGAGATAGGGCTGGTCGTGCCCCAGCATTTT
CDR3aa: CASREIGLVVPQHF

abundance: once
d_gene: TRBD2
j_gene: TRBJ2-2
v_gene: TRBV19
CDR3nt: TGTGCCAGTAGTATAGGAGGGAGGGGAGCGAACACCGGGGAGCTGTTTTTT
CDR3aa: CASSIGGRGANTGELFF

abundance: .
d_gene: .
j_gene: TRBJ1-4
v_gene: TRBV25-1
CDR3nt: TGTGCCAGCAGTGAAGGAAAGACCTCACGTAATGAAAAACTGTTTTTT
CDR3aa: CASSEGKTSRNEKLFF

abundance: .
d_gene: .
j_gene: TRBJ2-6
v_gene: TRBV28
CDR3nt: TGTGCCAGCAGCCCTGGGGCCAACGTCCTGACTTTC
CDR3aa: CASSPGANVLTF

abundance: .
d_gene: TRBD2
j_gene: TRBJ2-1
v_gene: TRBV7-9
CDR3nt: TGTGCCAGCAGCTCTGGACTAGCGGGAGTAGGATCCTACAATGAGCAGTTCTTC
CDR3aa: CASSSGLAGVGSYNEQFF

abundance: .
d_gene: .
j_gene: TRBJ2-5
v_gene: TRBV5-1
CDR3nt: TGCGCCAGCAGCCCCACCACGACAGGAGAGACCCAGTACTTC
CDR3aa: CASSPTTTGETQYF

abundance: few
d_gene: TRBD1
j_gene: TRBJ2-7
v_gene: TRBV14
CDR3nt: TGTGCCAGCAGCCAATTCCAGGGGGCAGGGAGCTCCTACGAGCAGTACTTC
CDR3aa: CASSQFQGAGSSYEQYF

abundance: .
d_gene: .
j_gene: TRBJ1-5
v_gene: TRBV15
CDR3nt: TGTGCCACCAGCAGCGATCGAGGAGATCCCCAGCATTTT
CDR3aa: CATSSDRGDPQHF

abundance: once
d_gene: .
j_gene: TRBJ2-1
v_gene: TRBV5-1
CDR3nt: TGCGCCAGCAGCTTGGCGGGCTCCTACAATGAGCAGTTCTTC
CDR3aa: CASSLAGSYNEQFF